This TCR beta chain was observed in a study of T cells in Graves' hyperthyroidism and ophthalmopathy. The CDR3 runs 13 residues. The V gene's germline CDR1 is DFQATT and CDR2 SNEGSKA (reference sequence). V was clipped by 0 bases and J by 4 bases, with 10 bases between them. Using RNA transcripts as the source, TCR beta CDR3 regions were amplified. The HTBI primer set was used in a first-round RT-PCR of the TCR CDR3. TCRdb called the multiplex PCR reads again in MiXCR, with one record for every CDR3 protein. The sample holds roughly 720,000 distinct CDR3 sequences, around a sixth seen once. This sequence was found in a man aged 50 to 59 with Graves' hyperthyroidism. The sample was blood. The chain combines TRBV20-1 with TRBJ2-7, with D possibly being TRBD1 (6 bases). Written as DNA, the CDR3 is TGCAGTGCTAGAGACGGGACATCGTACGAGCAGTACTTC. Translated: CSARDGTSYEQYF.